These 26 T cell receptor beta chains were all obtained from the same sample, sequenced in a study of shared clonotypes between healthy human individuals. TCRdb's copy holds only in-frame clones and misses some; the assay was immunoSEQ multiplex PCR. The table shows a few million clones, with around 92% occurring only once. The specimen sequenced was naive CD4+ T cells from PBMCs. Documented subset: CD45RA+ positively selected. These receptors were taken from a man aged 18-30 years in good health. Some clones in this sample may be carry-over from other donors' samples.

This chain connects TRBV5-1 to TRBJ2-2, with TRBD2 as a possible D gene (6 bases). V was pared by 4 bases and J by 2 bases, with 12 bases between. The CDR3 loop spans 15 amino acids. Germline assignment: CDR1 SGHRS and CDR2 YFSETQ. This chain's CDR3 is CASSAGILNTGELFF. CDR3 sequence (DNA): TGCGCCAGCAGCGCGGGGATACTTAACACCGGGGAGCTGTTTTTT.

Points on this clone: The same CDR3 can be traced to other DNA sequences in this sample. The V and J genes are TRBV29-1 and TRBJ2-7; D ambiguous. Trimming pared 4 bases from V and 3 bases from J, leaving 7 bases between. Germline V gene sequence: CDR1 SQVTM, CDR2 ANQGSEA. CDR3 length equals 11 residues. This CDR3 reads CSVVGSYEQYF. The DNA of the CDR3 is TGCAGCGTTGTAGGCAGCTACGAGCAGTACTTC.

The chain combines TRBV9 with TRBJ2-2; 7 positions match TRBD2. V lost 0 bases, J lost 2 bases, and 4 bases stayed unmatched. The CDR3 is made up of 16 amino acids. Germline V gene data show CDR1 as SGDLS and CDR2 as YYNGEE. CDR3: CASSVGGGGNTGELFF. CDR3 sequence (DNA): TGTGCCAGCAGCGTAGGAGGCGGGGGTAACACCGGGGAGCTGTTTTTT.

This chain's CDR3 is CASSFGRGTEAFF. The CDR3 DNA follows: TGTGCCAGCAGCTTCGGTAGGGGAACTGAAGCTTTCTTT. This chain connects TRBV7-8 to TRBJ1-1; D might be TRBD1 (5 bases). Deletions cut 3 bases from V and 5 bases from J, with 10 bases between. Germline-derived CDR1 and CDR2 are SGHVS and FQNEAQ. The CDR3 is made up of 13 amino acids.

This sequence joins TRBV5-1 and TRBJ2-7; D is possibly TRBD1 (6 bases). The CDR3 length is 14 residues. CDR1 is SGHRS and CDR2 is YFSETQ in the germline V gene. The V end was cut by 2 bases, the J end by 0 bases, with 9 bases between. The CDR3 loop is CASSFRDTSYEQYF. DNA for the CDR3: TGCGCCAGCAGCTTTAGGGACACCTCCTACGAGCAGTACTTC.

The chain combines TRBV5-5 with TRBJ1-2; the D is unclear. Germline-derived CDR1 and CDR2 are SGHKS and YYEKEE (reference sequence). The V and J ends lost 0 bases and 1 base respectively, with 13 bases between them. The length of the CDR3 is 16 residues. CDR3 amino acids: CASSLAVGGVNYGYTF. CDR3 coding DNA: TGTGCCAGCAGCTTGGCCGTCGGTGGGGTTAACTATGGCTACACCTTC. Filled out from reference TRBV5-5 and TRBJ1-2, the complete variable domain reads DAGVTQSPTHLIKTRGQQVTLRCSPISGHKSVSWYQQVLGQGPQFIFQYYEKEERGRGNFPDRFSARQFPNYSSELNVNALLLGDSALYLCASSLAVGGVNYGYTFGSGTRLTVV.

The CDR3 DNA follows: TGCGCCAGCAGCTTGACTAGCGGGAGAGTCTACGAGCAGTACTTC. Protein: CASSLTSGRVYEQYF. The V gene is TRBV5-1, the J gene TRBJ2-7; the match to TRBD2 covers 11 bases. In germline, CDR1 is SGHRS, CDR2 YFSETQ. The CDR3 length is 15 residues. Losses at the gene ends were 1 base for V and 3 bases for J; bases not matched to a gene: 3.

V gene TRBV7-9 combines with J gene TRBJ2-3, with 9 bases identical to TRBD1. Germline V gene sequence: CDR1 SEHNR, CDR2 FQNEAQ (reference sequence). V lost 2 bases, J lost 4 bases, and 7 bases stayed unmatched. The CDR3 covers 16 residues. The CDR3 protein is CASSLWGTGIADTQYF. CDR3 coding DNA: TGTGCCAGCAGCTTATGGGGGACAGGGATCGCAGATACGCAGTATTTT.

The gene calls are TRBV19 and TRBJ1-4, with D maybe TRBD1 (6 bases). Trimming took 4 bases from V and 4 from J, leaving 16 bases between them. The CDR3 contains 16 residues. Germline V gene sequence: CDR1 LNHDA, CDR2 SQIVND (reference sequence). The CDR3 sequence is CASSRGALPDNEKLFF. The CDR3 DNA follows: TGTGCCAGTAGTAGGGGGGCCCTTCCAGATAATGAAAAACTGTTTTTT.

This clone was detected once. This chain connects TRBV7-2 to TRBJ1-2, with TRBD1 as a possible D gene (5 bases). V dropped 4 bases and J dropped 7 bases, with 10 bases sitting between them. Germline CDR1 and CDR2: SGHTA and FQGNSA. This CDR3 contains 12 residues. The CDR3 DNA follows: TGTGCCAGCAGCTCAACAGGAGGTGGCTACACCTTC. It encodes CASSSTGGGYTF.

The chain uses TRBV6-5 and TRBJ2-5; D is undetermined. V was cut by 5 bases and J by 4 bases, with 11 bases left in between. Per the germline V gene, CDR1 is MNHEY and CDR2 is SVGAGI. The CDR3 has 13 amino acids. DNA of the CDR3: TGTGCCAGCAGTCAAAGGGTTGGAGAGACCCAGTACTTC. Translation gives CASSQRVGETQYF.

The chain recombines TRBV6-5 with TRBJ2-3; 9 bases map to TRBD2. Germline-derived CDR1 and CDR2 are MNHEY and SVGAGI. CDR3 size: 16 residues. V trimming: 2 bases; J trimming: 0 bases; junction bases outside the gene matches: 3. The CDR3 protein is CASSYRLAASTDTQYF. The CDR3 region has the DNA TGTGCCAGCAGTTACAGACTAGCGGCTAGCACAGATACGCAGTATTTT.

The V call is TRBV5-1, the J call TRBJ1-4; 8 bases match TRBD1. The germline gives CDR1 SGHRS, CDR2 YFSETQ. The CDR3 sequence is 15 residues long. J was trimmed by 7 bases and V by 3 bases; bases with no gene match: 8. The CDR3 reads CASSSTTGEGEKLFF. The CDR3 region has the DNA TGCGCCAGCAGCTCCACGACAGGGGAGGGTGAAAAACTGTTTTTT.

The genes are TRBV28 and TRBJ1-2, with D unclear. Trimming took off 9 bases at V and 8 bases at J, with 4 bases between the two ends. Germline loops: CDR1 MDHEN, CDR2 SYDVKM. The CDR3 extends over 8 amino acids. As DNA, the CDR3 is TGTGCCAGTTTAGGCTACACCTTC. Translated: CASLGYTF.

The chain joins TRBV18 to TRBJ2-1; D might be TRBD1 (6 bases). V was trimmed by 6 bases and J by 4 bases, leaving 19 bases between them. Germline values: CDR1 KGHSH, CDR2 LQKENI. This CDR3 spans 16 amino acids. CDR3 residues: CASSPGTRGSYNEQFF. The CDR3 region has the DNA TGTGCCAGCTCGCCGGGGACCAGGGGAAGTTACAATGAGCAGTTCTTC.

Details on this clone: One junction end disagrees with the germline gene, perhaps due to a read error. The V call is TRBV11-3, the J call TRBJ2-7; D is unresolved. The CDR3 loop spans 13 amino acids. Germline lookup yields CDR1 SGHNT and CDR2 YENEEA. The CDR3 is CASSLDTHYEQYF. Here the CDR3 DNA reads TGTGCCAGCAGCCTAGACACCCACTACGAGCAGTACTTC.

The chain links TRBV5-1 to TRBJ2-4; D possibly corresponds to TRBD2 (6 bases). The V end was cut by 0 bases, the J end by 1 base, with 8 bases between. The germline CDR1 and CDR2 sequences are SGHRS and YFSETQ. This CDR3 region has 15 residues. The CDR3 DNA reads as TGCGCCAGCAGCTTGGGGGACTTTGCCAAAAACATTCAGTACTTC. This encodes CASSLGDFAKNIQYF.

The gene calls are TRBV5-6 and TRBJ1-1; possibly TRBD1 for D (6 bases). Germline CDR1 and CDR2: SGHDT and YYEEEE. The CDR3 consists of 15 residues. Trimming removed 5 bases from V and 3 bases from J, with 17 bases in between. In DNA form, the CDR3 reads TGTGCCAGCAGGGAGCAACAGGGAAAGTACACTGAAGCTTTCTTT. It yields the protein CASREQQGKYTEAFF.

V is TRBV11-3 and J is TRBJ2-1; maybe TRBD2 (5 bases). Per the germline V gene, CDR1 is SGHNT and CDR2 is YENEEA. Deletions cut 5 bases from V and 9 bases from J, with 14 bases between. The CDR3 has 13 residues. In DNA, the CDR3 is TGTGCCAGCAGCCAGAGGGCTAGTAGTGAGCAGTTCTTC. It is translated as CASSQRASSEQFF. The full variable domain, with the rest looked up from reference TRBV11-3 and TRBJ2-1, is EAGVVQSPRYKIIEKKQPVAFWCNPISGHNTLYWYLQNLGQGPELLIRYENEEAVDDSQLPKDRFSAERLKGVDSTLKIQPAELGDSAVYLCASSQRASSEQFFGPGTRLTVL.

Of note for this clone: The same CDR3 is also encoded by other DNA sequences in this sample. The chain joins TRBV6-1 to TRBJ2-5, with a weak D call TRBD1 (6 bases). The CDR3 length is 14 residues. The germline V gene encodes CDR1 MNHNS and CDR2 SASEGT. V was clipped by 1 base and J by 2 bases, with 8 bases between them. This CDR3 is CASSEDRVQETQYF. CDR3 coding DNA: TGTGCCAGCAGTGAAGACAGGGTTCAAGAGACCCAGTACTTC.

About this clone itself: The same CDR3 can be traced to other DNA sequences in this sample. V is TRBV7-9 and J is TRBJ1-6; tentatively, D is TRBD1 (5 bases). In germline, CDR1 is SEHNR, CDR2 FQNEAQ (reference sequence). CDR3 size: 13 residues. V was cut by 5 bases and J by 7 bases, with 9 bases left in between. CDR3 loop: CASSPGTNSPLHF. CDR3 DNA: TGTGCCAGCAGCCCTGGGACCAATTCACCCCTCCACTTT.

The chain employs TRBV7-9 and TRBJ2-6, with TRBD1 identical over 7 bases. The V segment lost 6 bases and the J segment 2 bases; nucleotides outside the gene matches: 4. Germline assignment: CDR1 SEHNR and CDR2 FQNEAQ (reference sequence). This CDR3 is built from 15 residues. This chain's CDR3 is CASSPTGAGANVLTF. The CDR3 DNA is TGTGCCAGCAGTCCCACAGGGGCTGGGGCCAACGTCCTGACTTTC.

V gene TRBV12-5 combines with J gene TRBJ1-1; the match to TRBD1 covers 9 bases. The CDR3 contains 16 residues. V dropped 6 bases and J dropped 5; count of bases not matched to a gene: 13. Germline CDR1 and CDR2: LGHNT and FRNRAP. The CDR3: CASGPGQGEVWTEAFF. CDR3 in DNA: TGTGCTAGTGGGCCGGGACAGGGAGAGGTGTGGACTGAAGCTTTCTTT.

The chain employs TRBV5-3 and TRBJ2-3; D remains unclear. TRBV5-3 is annotated as an ORF whose role is uncertain. This CDR3 has 15 residues. V was shortened by 0 bases and J by 3 bases, with 11 bases between the two germline ends. CDR3 bases: TGTGCCAGAAGCTTGGGGGGAAAAAGGACAGATACGCAGTATTTT. This encodes CARSLGGKRTDTQYF.

V usage is TRBV18 and J usage is TRBJ2-3; 7 bases fit TRBD2. V was pared by 0 bases and J by 5 bases, with 5 bases of the junction left unmatched. From germline, CDR1 is KGHSH and CDR2 LQKENI. The CDR3 runs to 15 residues. Here the CDR3 reads CASSPPTSSIDTQYF. The CDR3 DNA follows: TGTGCCAGCTCACCACCGACTAGCTCAATAGATACGCAGTATTTT.

This chain uses TRBV7-3 with TRBJ2-4; possible D gene TRBD1, 8 bases. Deletions cut 4 bases from V and 6 bases from J, with 13 bases between. The CDR3 consists of 14 residues. Germline-derived CDR1 and CDR2 are SGHTA and FQGTGA. The DNA of the CDR3 is TGTGCCAGCAGCTCGACAGGGGAGGGAAACATTCAGTACTTC. It translates to CASSSTGEGNIQYF.